This is a list of T cell receptor beta chains from one sample in a study of blood T cell repertoires in COVID-19. Generated by immunoSEQ multiplex PCR, the TCRdb table keeps only in-frame clones and is missing some. The sample records approximately 200,000 clones, about 83% being singletons. Material for sequencing was PBMCs or T cells enriched from blood (not recorded which). These receptors were collected from a woman in her twenties or thirties who had recovered from COVID-19. Each CDR3 is given with its conserved first and last residue. A D gene is named only where the DNA matches it firmly. A row's size may be missing; if present it is once, few, many or a size class.

j_call	clone_size	d_call	v_call	cdr3_nt	cdr3_aa
TRBJ1-5	NA	TRBD1	TRBV25-1	TGTGCCAGCAGTACCGGGACAGGGGATAGCAATCAGCCCCAGCATTTT	CASSTGTGDSNQPQHF
TRBJ1-2	NA	TRBD1	TRBV9	TGTGCCAGCAGCGGACTCCAACTCAGACAGGGAGGATACTATGGCTACACCTTC	CASSGLQLRQGGYYGYTF
TRBJ2-5	NA	NA	TRBV28	TGTGCCAGTACAGGGACCGAGACCCAGTACTTC	CASTGTETQYF
TRBJ2-7	NA	TRBD2	TRBV2	TGTGCCAGCAGTGTTCGCCTAGCGGGAGTCGAGCAGTACTTC	CASSVRLAGVEQYF
TRBJ1-2	NA	NA	TRBV7-9	TGTGCCAGCAGCTTAGATCAGGGATCCGGTGGCTACACCTTC	CASSLDQGSGGYTF
TRBJ1-2	NA	TRBD1	TRBV28	TGTGCCAGCAGCCGGGACAGGGCTTCGTATGGCTACACCTTC	CASSRDRASYGYTF
TRBJ1-1	NA	NA	TRBV29-1	TGCAGCGCCTCCAACACTGAAGCTTTCTTT	CSASNTEAFF
TRBJ1-3	NA	NA	TRBV7-9	TGTGCCAGCAGCTTGGGACTATCGGCTGGAAACACCATATATTTT	CASSLGLSAGNTIYF
TRBJ2-7	few	NA	TRBV10-3	TGTGCCATCAGTGAGTCTTACAGCTCCTACGAGCAGTACTTC	CAISESYSSYEQYF
TRBJ2-5	NA	TRBD2	TRBV5-1	TGCGCCAGCAGGAACATAGCGGGAGCACGCGAGACCCAGTACTTC	CASRNIAGARETQYF
TRBJ2-1	NA	TRBD2	TRBV19	TGTGCCAGTAGTTTTGGACTAGCGGGAAGGGGGGTCAATGAGCAGTTCTTC	CASSFGLAGRGVNEQFF
TRBJ2-1	NA	TRBD2	TRBV19	TGTGCCAGTAGTATCGGGACTAGAAACAATGAGCAGTTCTTC	CASSIGTRNNEQFF
TRBJ1-1	NA	NA	TRBV6-5	TGTGCCAGCAGTTACTCGAGGAGGGCGGAAACTGAAGCTTTCTTT	CASSYSRRAETEAFF
TRBJ2-1	NA	NA	TRBV5-6	TGTGCCAGCAGCTTGAACGGCCGGGCCTACAATGAGCAGTTCTTC	CASSLNGRAYNEQFF
TRBJ1-3	NA	NA	TRBV3-1/TRBV3-2	TGTGCCAGCAGCCAAACAGATTCCAGAAACACCATATATTTT	CASSQTDSRNTIYF
TRBJ2-5	NA	NA	TRBV6-4	TGTGCCAGCCCGACAGGGAACGGGAGCGACCAAGAGACCCAGTACTTC	CASPTGNGSDQETQYF
TRBJ2-7	NA	TRBD2	TRBV18	TGTGCCAGCTCAGCTACCGGGACTAGCGGGAACTACGAGCAGTACTTC	CASSATGTSGNYEQYF
TRBJ2-7	NA	TRBD2	TRBV5-6	TGTGCCAGCAGCTTGGGAGTGCCTAGCGGGTTGCAGCAGTACTTC	CASSLGVPSGLQQYF
TRBJ2-4	NA	TRBD2	TRBV19	TGTGCCAGTAGTATAGCGACTAGCGGGAGTATGGCCAAAAACATTCAGTACTTC	CASSIATSGSMAKNIQYF
TRBJ2-7	NA	NA	TRBV3-1/TRBV3-2	TGTGCCAGCAGCCAAGATCCCAGGGATAAGGACTACGAGCAGTACTTC	CASSQDPRDKDYEQYF
TRBJ2-7	NA	TRBD1	TRBV6-1	TGTGCCAGCAGTGAAATGGGGACAGGGGGCTACGAGCAGTACTTC	CASSEMGTGGYEQYF
TRBJ2-5	NA	TRBD2	TRBV3-1/TRBV3-2	TGTGCCAGCAGCCGTTCTAGCGGGACGGAGACCCAGTACTTC	CASSRSSGTETQYF
TRBJ2-1	NA	TRBD2	TRBV27	TGTGCCAGCAGTCTGTTTAGCGGGAACTCCTACAATGAGCAGTTCTTC	CASSLFSGNSYNEQFF
TRBJ2-1	NA	TRBD2	TRBV28	TGTGCCAGCAGTTTACGAGCGGGAGTTCTCCAACGGAGCGATGAGCAGTTCTTC	CASSLRAGVLQRSDEQFF
TRBJ1-2	NA	TRBD1	TRBV2	TGTGCCAGCAGTGAACAGGGGGGCCATAACTATGGCTACACCTTC	CASSEQGGHNYGYTF
TRBJ2-7	NA	NA	TRBV7-8	TGTGCCAGCAGCTTAAGAGCGGTGGGGTCCCACGAGCAGTACTTC	CASSLRAVGSHEQYF
TRBJ1-2	NA	NA	TRBV6-5	TGTGCCAGCAGTTACAGGGAGAGCTGGCCTAACTATGGCTACACCTTC	CASSYRESWPNYGYTF
TRBJ1-3	few	NA	TRBV10-3	TGTGCCATCAGTGAGGCGCTTAGAGGGTTCTCTGGAAACACCATATATTTT	CAISEALRGFSGNTIYF
TRBJ2-6	NA	NA	TRBV5-6	TGTGCCAGCAGCTCCGCAGGGACTGGGGCCAACGTCCTGACTTTC	CASSSAGTGANVLTF
TRBJ2-1	once	TRBD1	TRBV5-1	TGCGCCAGCAGCCCTACAGGGGGCAATGAGCAGTTCTTC	CASSPTGGNEQFF
TRBJ1-3	NA	NA	TRBV12-3/TRBV12-4	TGTGCCAGCAGCAATAGAGGACAGAACACCATATATTTT	CASSNRGQNTIYF
TRBJ2-3	NA	TRBD2	TRBV24-1	TGTGCCACCAGTGATCCAGCGGGAGCTAGCACAGATACGCAGTATTTT	CATSDPAGASTDTQYF
TRBJ1-1	NA	TRBD1	TRBV3-1/TRBV3-2	TGTGCCAGCAGCCACGACAGGGTTCGTATGAACACTGAAGCTTTCTTT	CASSHDRVRMNTEAFF
TRBJ1-1	few	TRBD1	TRBV28	TGTGCCAGCAGTTTCCAGGGGGCGCGGACTGAAGCTTTCTTT	CASSFQGARTEAFF
TRBJ1-2	NA	TRBD1	TRBV28	TGTGCCAGCAGTCCTGTCCCGGGACAGGGATTGGGCTATGGCTACACCTTC	CASSPVPGQGLGYGYTF
TRBJ2-7	NA	NA	TRBV6-5	TGTGCCAGCAGTTACTCGAAGGCAGGATCCTACGAGCAGTACTTC	CASSYSKAGSYEQYF
TRBJ2-7	NA	NA	TRBV28	TGTGCCAGCAGGACAAGAAGCTACGAGCAGTACTTC	CASRTRSYEQYF
TRBJ2-1	few	NA	TRBV18	TGTGCCAGCTCACCAAGCATTGCGGCAGGGACCTACAATGAGCAGTTCTTC	CASSPSIAAGTYNEQFF
TRBJ2-7	NA	TRBD1	TRBV5-1	TGCGCCAGCAGCACCGGGACAGGGGTCCTCTACGAGCAGTACTTC	CASSTGTGVLYEQYF
TRBJ1-1	NA	NA	TRBV19	TGTGCCAGTAGGAACATACAGGCACTGATCGCTGAAGCTTTCTTT	CASRNIQALIAEAFF
TRBJ2-7	NA	NA	TRBV2	TGTGCCAGCAGAGCCGTGTGGGAGCAGTACTTC	CASRAVWEQYF
TRBJ1-4	NA	TRBD1	TRBV9	TGTGCCAGCAGCGTAGGGGGACAGGGAATCGGACTGTTTTTT	CASSVGGQGIGLFF
TRBJ2-7	NA	TRBD1	TRBV28	TGTGCCAGCAGTGGGACAGGGTCCTACGAGCAGTACTTC	CASSGTGSYEQYF
TRBJ2-3	NA	TRBD2	TRBV4-1	TGCGCCAGCAGCCAAGACAGCGCGGGAGGTTTCACAGATACGCAGTATTTT	CASSQDSAGGFTDTQYF
TRBJ1-1	NA	TRBD1	TRBV5-1	TGCGCCAGCAGCCCTCGACAGGGGGCGTCGGGCACTGAAGCTTTCTTT	CASSPRQGASGTEAFF
TRBJ2-6	NA	NA	TRBV3-1/TRBV3-2	TGTGCCAGCAGCCAAGGACAGTTCTACTCTGGGGCCAACGTCCTGACTTTC	CASSQGQFYSGANVLTF
TRBJ2-5	NA	TRBD2	TRBV30	TGTGCCTGGGGGGGGACTAGCGGAATGTCCCAAGAGACCCAGTACTTC	CAWGGTSGMSQETQYF
TRBJ2-7	NA	NA	TRBV6-9	TGTGCCAGCAGTTACGAGCGGTCGTCCTACGAGCAGTACTTC	CASSYERSSYEQYF
TRBJ2-5	NA	NA	TRBV4-2	TGTGCCAGCAGCCAAGAGCCCCCCTTAGGGACATTTACGAGGTGGGAGACCCAGTACTTC	CASSQEPPLGTFTRWETQYF
TRBJ1-1	NA	NA	TRBV5-4	TGTGCCAGCAGCTTGGGACAGCAGGGGAAAGCTTTCTTT	CASSLGQQGKAFF
TRBJ1-5	NA	NA	TRBV28	TGTGCCAGCAGTTTAAGGAGTCAGCCCCAGCATTTT	CASSLRSQPQHF